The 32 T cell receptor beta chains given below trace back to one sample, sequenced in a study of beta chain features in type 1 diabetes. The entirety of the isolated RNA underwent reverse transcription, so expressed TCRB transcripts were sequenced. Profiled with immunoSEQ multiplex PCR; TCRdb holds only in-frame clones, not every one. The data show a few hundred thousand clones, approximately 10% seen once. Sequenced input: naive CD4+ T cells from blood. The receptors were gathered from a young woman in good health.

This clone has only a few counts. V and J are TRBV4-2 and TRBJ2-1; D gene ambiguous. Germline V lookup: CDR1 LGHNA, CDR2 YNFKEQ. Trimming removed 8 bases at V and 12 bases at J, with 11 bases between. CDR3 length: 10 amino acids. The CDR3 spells CASDKSVQFF. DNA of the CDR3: TGTGCCAGCGACAAGTCTGTGCAGTTCTTC.

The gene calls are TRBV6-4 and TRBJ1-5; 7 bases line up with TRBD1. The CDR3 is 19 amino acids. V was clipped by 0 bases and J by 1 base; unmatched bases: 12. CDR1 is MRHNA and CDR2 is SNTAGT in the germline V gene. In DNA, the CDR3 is TGTGCCAGCAGTGACTCAACCACAGGGGAAATCGAGAGCAATCAGCCCCAGCATTTT. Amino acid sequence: CASSDSTTGEIESNQPQHF.

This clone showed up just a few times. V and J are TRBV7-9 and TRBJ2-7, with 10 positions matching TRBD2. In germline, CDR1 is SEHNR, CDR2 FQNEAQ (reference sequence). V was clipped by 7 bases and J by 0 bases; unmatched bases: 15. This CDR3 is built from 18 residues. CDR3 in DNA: TGTGCCAGCATGAAGGGACCGGGACTAGCGCCATCCTCCTACGAGCAGTACTTC. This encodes CASMKGPGLAPSSYEQYF.

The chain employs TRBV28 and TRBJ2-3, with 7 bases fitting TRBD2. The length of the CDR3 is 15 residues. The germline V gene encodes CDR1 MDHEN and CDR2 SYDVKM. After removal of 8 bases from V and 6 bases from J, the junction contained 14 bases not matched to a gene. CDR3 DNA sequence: TGTGCCAGCCGCTCCCGACCGCGGGAGTGGGATACGCAGTATTTT. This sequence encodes CASRSRPREWDTQYF.

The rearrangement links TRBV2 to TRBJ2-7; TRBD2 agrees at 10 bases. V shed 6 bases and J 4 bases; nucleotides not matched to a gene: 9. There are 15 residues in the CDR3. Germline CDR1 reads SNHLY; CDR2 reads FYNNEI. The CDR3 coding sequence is TGTGCCAGCAGAAAACAGCGGGAGGGCCCTTACGAGCAGTACTTC. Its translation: CASRKQREGPYEQYF.

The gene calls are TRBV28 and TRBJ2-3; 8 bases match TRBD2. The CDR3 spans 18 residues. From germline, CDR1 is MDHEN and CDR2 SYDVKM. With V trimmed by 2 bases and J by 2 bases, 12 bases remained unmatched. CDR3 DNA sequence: TGTGCCAGCAGTTTAGGTTCTCTGGCGGGAGGACCCACAGATACGCAGTATTTT. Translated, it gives CASSLGSLAGGPTDTQYF.

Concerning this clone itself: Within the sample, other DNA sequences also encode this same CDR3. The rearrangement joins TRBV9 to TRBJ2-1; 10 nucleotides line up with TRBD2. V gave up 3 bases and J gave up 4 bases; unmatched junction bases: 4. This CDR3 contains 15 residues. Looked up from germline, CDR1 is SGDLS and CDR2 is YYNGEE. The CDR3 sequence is CASSAGLADYNEQFF. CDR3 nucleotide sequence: TGTGCCAGCAGCGCAGGACTAGCGGATTACAATGAGCAGTTCTTC.

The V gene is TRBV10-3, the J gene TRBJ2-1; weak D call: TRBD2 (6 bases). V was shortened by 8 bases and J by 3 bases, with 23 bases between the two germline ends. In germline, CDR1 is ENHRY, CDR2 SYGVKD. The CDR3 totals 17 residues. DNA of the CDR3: TGTGCCATCTTCGACGGGAGAACGGAGTTGGTCTACAATGAGCAGTTCTTC. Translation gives CAIFDGRTELVYNEQFF.

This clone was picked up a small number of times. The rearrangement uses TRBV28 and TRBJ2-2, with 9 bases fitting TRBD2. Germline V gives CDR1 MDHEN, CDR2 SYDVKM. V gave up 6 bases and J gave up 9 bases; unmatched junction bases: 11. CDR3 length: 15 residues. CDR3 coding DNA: TGTGCCAGCAGACGACTAGCGGTGGGGGGCCGGGAGCTGTTTTTT. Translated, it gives CASRRLAVGGRELFF.

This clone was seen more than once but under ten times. The CDR3 protein is CASSPGTSMGNEQFF. DNA for the CDR3: TGTGCCAGCAGCCCCGGGACTAGCATGGGGAATGAGCAGTTCTTC. This chain uses TRBV7-2 with TRBJ2-1; TRBD2 matches 9 bases. CDR1 and CDR2 from the germline V gene are SGHTA and FQGNSA. The junction had 9 bases not matched to a gene; V was cut back by 5 bases and J by 7 bases. This CDR3 has 15 amino acids. The full variable domain, in which reference TRBV7-2 and TRBJ2-1 provide the parts outside the CDR3, is GAGVSQSPSNKVTEKGKDVELRCDPISGHTALYWYRQSLGQGLEFLIYFQGNSAPDKSGLPSDRFSAERTGGSVSTLTIQRTQQEDSAVYLCASSPGTSMGNEQFFGPGTRLTVL.

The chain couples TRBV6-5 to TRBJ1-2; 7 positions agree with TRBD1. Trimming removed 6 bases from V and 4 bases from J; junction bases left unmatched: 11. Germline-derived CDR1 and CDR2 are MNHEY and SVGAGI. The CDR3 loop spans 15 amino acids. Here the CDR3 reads CASRPRTWDSYGYTF. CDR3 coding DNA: TGTGCCAGCAGACCGAGGACCTGGGACAGCTATGGCTACACCTTC.

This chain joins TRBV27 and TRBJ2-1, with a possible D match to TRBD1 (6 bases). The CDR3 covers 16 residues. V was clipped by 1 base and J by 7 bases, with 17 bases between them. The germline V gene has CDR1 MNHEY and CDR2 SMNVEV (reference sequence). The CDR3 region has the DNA TGTGCCAGCAGTTTATGGGCAGGGGTAAATGCGAATGAGCAGTTCTTC. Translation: CASSLWAGVNANEQFF.

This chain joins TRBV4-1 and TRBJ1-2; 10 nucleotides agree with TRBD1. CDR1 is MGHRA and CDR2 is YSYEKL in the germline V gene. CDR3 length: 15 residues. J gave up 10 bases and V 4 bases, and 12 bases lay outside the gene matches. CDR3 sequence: CASSRTTGTGVLYTF. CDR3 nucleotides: TGCGCCAGCAGCCGGACGACCGGGACAGGGGTCCTCTACACCTTC.

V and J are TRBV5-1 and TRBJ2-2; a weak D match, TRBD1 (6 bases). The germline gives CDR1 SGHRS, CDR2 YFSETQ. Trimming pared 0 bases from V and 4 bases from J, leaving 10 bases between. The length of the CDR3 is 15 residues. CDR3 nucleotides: TGCGCCAGCAGCTTGGGGGACACCCGCACCGGGGAGCTGTTTTTT. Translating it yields CASSLGDTRTGELFF.

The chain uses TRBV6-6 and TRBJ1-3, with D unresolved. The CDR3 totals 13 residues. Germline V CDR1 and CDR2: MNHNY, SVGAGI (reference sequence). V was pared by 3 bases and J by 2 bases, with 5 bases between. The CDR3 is CASSYEAGNTIYF. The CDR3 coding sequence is TGTGCCAGCAGTTATGAGGCTGGAAACACCATATATTTT.

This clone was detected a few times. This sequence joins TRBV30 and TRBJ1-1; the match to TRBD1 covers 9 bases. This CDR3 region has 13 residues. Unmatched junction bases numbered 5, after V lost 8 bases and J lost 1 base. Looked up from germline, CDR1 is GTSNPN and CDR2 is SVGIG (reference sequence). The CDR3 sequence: CAVDRGSNTEAFF. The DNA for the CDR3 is TGTGCCGTGGACAGGGGATCGAACACTGAAGCTTTCTTT.

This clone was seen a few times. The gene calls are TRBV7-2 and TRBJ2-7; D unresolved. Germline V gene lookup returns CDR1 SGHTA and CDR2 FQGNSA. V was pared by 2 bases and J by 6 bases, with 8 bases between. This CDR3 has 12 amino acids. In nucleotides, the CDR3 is TGTGCCAGCAGCTTATACCGCGCCGAGCAGTACTTC. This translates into CASSLYRAEQYF.

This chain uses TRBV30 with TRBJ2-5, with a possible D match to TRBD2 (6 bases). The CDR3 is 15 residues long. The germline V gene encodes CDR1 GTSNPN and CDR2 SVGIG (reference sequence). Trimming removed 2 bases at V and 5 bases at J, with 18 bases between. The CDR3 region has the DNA TGTGCCTGGAGTATACACTCCGGGAGTACGGAGACCCAGTACTTC. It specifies CAWSIHSGSTETQYF.

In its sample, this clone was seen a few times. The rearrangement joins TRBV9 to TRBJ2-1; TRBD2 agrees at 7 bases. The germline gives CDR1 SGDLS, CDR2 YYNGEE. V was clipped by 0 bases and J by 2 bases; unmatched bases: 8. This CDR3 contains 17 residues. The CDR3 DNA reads TGTGCCAGCAGCGTAGACCCGGGCCTAGCGGCCTACAATGAGCAGTTCTTC. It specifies CASSVDPGLAAYNEQFF.

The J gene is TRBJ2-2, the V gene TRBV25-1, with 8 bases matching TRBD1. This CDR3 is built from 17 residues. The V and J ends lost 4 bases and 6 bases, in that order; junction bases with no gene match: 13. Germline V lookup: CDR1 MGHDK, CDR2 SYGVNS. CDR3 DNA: TGTGCCAGCAGTGTCAACCTCGGAACAGGGGGTCCCGGGGAGCTGTTTTTT. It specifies CASSVNLGTGGPGELFF.

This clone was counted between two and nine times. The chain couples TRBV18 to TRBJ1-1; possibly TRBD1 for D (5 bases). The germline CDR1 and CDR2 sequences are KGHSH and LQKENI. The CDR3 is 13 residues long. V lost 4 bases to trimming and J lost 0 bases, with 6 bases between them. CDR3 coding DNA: TGTGCCAGCTCACAGGGGTTGAACACTGAAGCTTTCTTT. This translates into CASSQGLNTEAFF.

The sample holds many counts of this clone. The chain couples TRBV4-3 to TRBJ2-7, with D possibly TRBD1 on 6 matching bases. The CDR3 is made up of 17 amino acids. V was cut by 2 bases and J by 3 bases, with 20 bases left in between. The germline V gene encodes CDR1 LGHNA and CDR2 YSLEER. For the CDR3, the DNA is TGCGCCAGCAGCCAAAGATCTCACAGGGATAGGAGCTACGAGCAGTACTTC. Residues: CASSQRSHRDRSYEQYF.

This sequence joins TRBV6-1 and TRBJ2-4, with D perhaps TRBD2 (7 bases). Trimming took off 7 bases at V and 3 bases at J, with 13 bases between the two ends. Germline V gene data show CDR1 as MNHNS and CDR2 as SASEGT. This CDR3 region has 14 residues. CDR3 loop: CASKRDTVKNIQYF. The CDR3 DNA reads TGTGCCAGCAAGCGGGACACGGTCAAAAACATTCAGTACTTC.

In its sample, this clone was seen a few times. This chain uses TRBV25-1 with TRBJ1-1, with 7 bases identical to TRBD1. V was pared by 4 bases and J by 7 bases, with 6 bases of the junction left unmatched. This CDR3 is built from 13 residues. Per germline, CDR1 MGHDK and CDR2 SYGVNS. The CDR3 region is CASSGLQGSEAFF. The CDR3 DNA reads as TGTGCCAGCAGTGGGCTACAGGGGAGTGAAGCTTTCTTT.

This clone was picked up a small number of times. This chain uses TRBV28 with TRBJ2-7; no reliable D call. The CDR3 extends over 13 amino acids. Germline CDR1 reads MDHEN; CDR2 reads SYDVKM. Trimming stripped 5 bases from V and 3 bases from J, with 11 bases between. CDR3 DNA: TGTGCCAGCAGTCCCCCCAGAAACTACGAGCAGTACTTC. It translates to CASSPPRNYEQYF.

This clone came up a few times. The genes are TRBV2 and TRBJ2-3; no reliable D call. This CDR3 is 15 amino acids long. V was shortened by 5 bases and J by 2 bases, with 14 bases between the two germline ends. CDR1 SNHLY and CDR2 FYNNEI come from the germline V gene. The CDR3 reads CASSFGSAITDTQYF. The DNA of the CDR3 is TGTGCCAGCAGTTTCGGGTCGGCGATCACAGATACGCAGTATTTT.

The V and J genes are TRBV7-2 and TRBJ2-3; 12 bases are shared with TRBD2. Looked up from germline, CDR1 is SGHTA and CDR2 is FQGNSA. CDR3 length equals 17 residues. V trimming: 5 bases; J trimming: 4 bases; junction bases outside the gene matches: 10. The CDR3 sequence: CASSPRLAGVGADTQYF. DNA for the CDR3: TGTGCCAGCAGCCCCAGACTAGCGGGAGTGGGCGCAGATACGCAGTATTTT. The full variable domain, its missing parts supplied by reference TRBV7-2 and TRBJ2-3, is GAGVSQSPSNKVTEKGKDVELRCDPISGHTALYWYRQSLGQGLEFLIYFQGNSAPDKSGLPSDRFSAERTGGSVSTLTIQRTQQEDSAVYLCASSPRLAGVGADTQYFGPGTRLTVL.

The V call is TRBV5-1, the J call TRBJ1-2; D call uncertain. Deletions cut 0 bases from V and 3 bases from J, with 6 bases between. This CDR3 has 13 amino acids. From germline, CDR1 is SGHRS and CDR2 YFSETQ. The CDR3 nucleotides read TGCGCCAGCAGCTTGGACGCGGACTATGGCTACACCTTC. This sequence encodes CASSLDADYGYTF.

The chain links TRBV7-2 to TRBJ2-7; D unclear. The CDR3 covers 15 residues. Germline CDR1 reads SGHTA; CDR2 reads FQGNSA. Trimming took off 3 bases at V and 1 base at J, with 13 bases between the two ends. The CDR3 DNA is TGTGCCAGCAGCTTGAAGACTTCGTTTTCCTACGAGCAGTACTTC. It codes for CASSLKTSFSYEQYF.

Here the CDR3 DNA reads TGTGCCAGCAGCCGGTTAGCGGGAGTAAGGTACAATGAGCAGTTCTTC. Protein: CASSRLAGVRYNEQFF. The genes are TRBV14 and TRBJ2-1; 9 nucleotides match TRBD2. J lost 4 bases, V lost 4 bases, and 8 bases had no gene match. CDR1 SGHDN and CDR2 FVKESK come from the germline V gene. There are 16 residues in the CDR3.

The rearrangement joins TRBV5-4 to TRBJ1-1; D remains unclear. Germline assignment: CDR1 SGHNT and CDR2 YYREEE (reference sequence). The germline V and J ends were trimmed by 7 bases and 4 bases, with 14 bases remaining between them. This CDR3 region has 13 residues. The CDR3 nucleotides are TGTGCCAGCCAATTTCCACAGAGCACTGAAGCTTTCTTT. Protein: CASQFPQSTEAFF.

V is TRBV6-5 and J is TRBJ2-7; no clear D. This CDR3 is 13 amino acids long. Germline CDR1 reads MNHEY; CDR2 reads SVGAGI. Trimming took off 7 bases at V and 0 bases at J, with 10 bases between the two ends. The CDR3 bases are TGTGCCAGCACCGAGGCCTTCTCCTACGAGCAGTACTTC. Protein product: CASTEAFSYEQYF.